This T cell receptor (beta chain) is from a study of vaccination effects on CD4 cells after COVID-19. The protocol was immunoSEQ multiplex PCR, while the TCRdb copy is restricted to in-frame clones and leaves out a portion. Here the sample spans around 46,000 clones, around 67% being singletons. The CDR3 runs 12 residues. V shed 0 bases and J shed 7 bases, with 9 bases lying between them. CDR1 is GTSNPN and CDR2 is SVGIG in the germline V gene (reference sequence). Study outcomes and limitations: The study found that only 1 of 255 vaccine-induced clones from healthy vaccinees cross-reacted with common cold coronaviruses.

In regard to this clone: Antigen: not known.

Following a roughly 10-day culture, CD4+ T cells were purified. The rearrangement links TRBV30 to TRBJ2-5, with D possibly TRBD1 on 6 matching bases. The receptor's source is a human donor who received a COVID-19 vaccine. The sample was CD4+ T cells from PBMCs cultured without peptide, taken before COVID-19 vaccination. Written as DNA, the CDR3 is TGTGCCTGGAGTGTACAACAGGGGACCCAGTACTTC. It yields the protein CAWSVQQGTQYF.